This T cell receptor beta chain stems from a study of glioma-infiltrating T cells. Using RNA template, CDR3s of TCR alpha and beta were amplified with iRepertoire arm-PCR. TCRdb analysed the multiplex PCR reads with MiXCR anew, one entry per CDR3 protein. The sample contains a few hundred thousand distinct CDR3 sequences, roughly two fifths of which appear only once. This clonotype has just one count. Its matching antigen is unknown. Just one base apart from a much larger clone, this may be a read error. General study results and limits: A blood CDR3 motif signature was depleted in highly divergent patients. Tissue-blood divergence was below expectation in non-neoplastic patients, above in gliomas.

The CDR3 sequence is 13 residues long. CDR1 is MNHEY, CDR2 SMNVEV, per germline (reference sequence). Sequenced material: glioma tissue, nonneoplastic brain tissue, or PBMCs (not recorded which). The clonotype comes from a human donor with low-grade glioma or glioblastoma, undergoing nonglioma brain surgery, or in good health (not recorded which). The chain recombines TRBV27 with TRBJ2-7, with D unresolved. CDR3 region: CASSLQDSYGQYF. The DNA of the CDR3 is TGTGCCAGCAGTTTACAGGATTCCTACGGGCAGTACTTC.